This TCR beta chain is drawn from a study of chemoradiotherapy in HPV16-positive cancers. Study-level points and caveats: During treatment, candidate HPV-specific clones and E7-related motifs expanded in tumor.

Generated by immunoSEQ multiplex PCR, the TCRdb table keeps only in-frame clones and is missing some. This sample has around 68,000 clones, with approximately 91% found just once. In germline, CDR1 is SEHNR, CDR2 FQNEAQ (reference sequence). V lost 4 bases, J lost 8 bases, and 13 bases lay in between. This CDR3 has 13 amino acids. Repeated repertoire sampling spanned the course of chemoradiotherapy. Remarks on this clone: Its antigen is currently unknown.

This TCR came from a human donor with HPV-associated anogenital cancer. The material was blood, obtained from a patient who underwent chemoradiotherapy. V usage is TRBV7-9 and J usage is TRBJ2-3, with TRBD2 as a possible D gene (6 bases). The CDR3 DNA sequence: TGTGCCAGCAGCTCCGACACCGGGGGTACGCAGTATTTT. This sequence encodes CASSSDTGGTQYF. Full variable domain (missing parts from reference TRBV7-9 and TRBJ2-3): DTGVSQNPRHKITKRGQNVTFRCDPISEHNRLYWYRQTLGQGPEFLTYFQNEAQLEKSRLLSDRFSAERPKGSFSTLEIQRTEQGDSAMYLCASSSDTGGTQYFGPGTRLTVL.